Listed here are 26 T cell receptor beta chains from one sample, sequenced in a study of metastatic and nonmetastatic thyroid tumors. No treatment of any kind had been given to any patient before thyroid surgery. Via MiXCR, TCRdb re-called the PCR reads. This table has approximately 14,000 clones, approximately 32% appearing once. Sequenced input: blood. Every receptor here comes from a female donor with papillary thyroid cancer or a benign thyroid nodule (not recorded which). Some clones in this sample may be carry-over from other donors' samples.

For this clone: A read error may account for a junction end that differs from germline. The chain carries TRBV27 and TRBJ2-4; D gene unclear. CDR1 is MNHEY, CDR2 SMNVEV, per germline (reference sequence). The CDR3 runs to 15 residues. CDR3 loop: CSSSPRNLAKNIQYF. In DNA, the CDR3 is TGTTCCAGCAGTCCCCGAAACTTAGCCAAAAACATTCAGTACTTC.

The table lists this clone with a few counts. The rearrangement links TRBV5-1 to TRBJ2-7; TRBD1 is a possible D gene (6 bases). Germline V gene sequence: CDR1 SGHRS, CDR2 YFSETQ. Trimming left V 0 bases short and J 7 bases short, with 11 bases between. There are 13 residues in the CDR3. The CDR3 region has the DNA TGCGCCAGCAGCTTGGCAGGGGTGGGGGAGCAGTACTTC. Its protein product is CASSLAGVGEQYF. Full variable domain (rest looked up from reference TRBV5-1 and TRBJ2-7): KAGVTQTPRYLIKTRGQQVTLSCSPISGHRSVSWYQQTPGQGLQFLFEYFSETQRNKGNFPGRFSGRQFSNSRSEMNVSTLELGDSALYLCASSLAGVGEQYFGPGTRLTVT.

The chain carries TRBV6-1 and TRBJ2-2; D ambiguous. The CDR3 spans 13 residues. From germline, CDR1 is MNHNS and CDR2 SASEGT. Trimming pared 5 bases from V and 4 bases from J, leaving 8 bases between. The CDR3: CASSPRPTGELFF. The CDR3 nucleotides are TGTGCCAGCAGTCCCCGGCCCACCGGGGAGCTGTTTTTT.

This sequence joins TRBV20-1 and TRBJ2-6, with D possibly TRBD2 on 5 matching bases. The CDR3 is made up of 15 amino acids. The V end was cut by 1 base, the J end by 2 bases, with 9 bases between. Germline V gene lookup returns CDR1 DFQATT and CDR2 SNEGSKA (reference sequence). CDR3 sequence (DNA): TGCAGTGCTAGAGTTCCCGGGACTGGGGCCAACGTCCTGACTTTC. Its protein product is CSARVPGTGANVLTF.

This clone was seen repeatedly, ten times or more. The chain links TRBV27 to TRBJ1-4; a weak D match, TRBD1 (5 bases). There are 13 residues in the CDR3. V was clipped by 9 bases and J by 8 bases, with 16 bases between them. The germline V gene has CDR1 MNHEY and CDR2 SMNVEV (reference sequence). The CDR3 region is CARGQEGREKLFF. The CDR3 DNA reads TGTGCCAGGGGGCAGGAGGGGCGGGAAAAACTGTTTTTT.

Sample share makes this clone medium-sized (0.01 to 0.1%). This sequence joins TRBV7-8 and TRBJ2-7; 9 nucleotides line up with TRBD1. The CDR3 spans 15 residues. Trimming took 0 bases from V and 4 from J; bases not matched to a gene: 4. Germline lookup yields CDR1 SGHVS and CDR2 FQNEAQ. CDR3 DNA: TGTGCCAGCAGCTTAGCCGGGACAGGGTATTACGAGCAGTACTTC. Translating gives CASSLAGTGYYEQYF.

In the case of this clone: A clone one base away is much larger, so this may be a read error. V gene TRBV29-1 combines with J gene TRBJ2-7; no definite D call. CDR3 length equals 11 residues. Trimming left V 7 bases short and J 5 bases short, with 12 bases between. CDR1 is SQVTM and CDR2 is ANQGSEA in the germline V gene. The DNA of the CDR3 is TGCAGCGCCCGCCGGACCAACGAGCAGTACTTC. Its protein product is CSARRTNEQYF.

Ten or more counts support this clone. One junction end disagrees with the germline gene, perhaps due to a read error. The genes are TRBV28 and TRBJ1-2; D might be TRBD1 (6 bases). This CDR3 region has 13 residues. Germline V gene lookup returns CDR1 MDHEN and CDR2 SYDVKM. Here the CDR3 DNA reads TGTGCCAGCAGTAAGGGTGGGGGCTATGGCTACGCCTTC. Protein: CASSKGGGYGYAF.

This clone has a handful of counts. This chain uses TRBV30 with TRBJ1-5, with D unresolved. The germline V gene encodes CDR1 GTSNPN and CDR2 SVGIG (reference sequence). Trimming stripped 7 bases from V and 4 bases from J, with 8 bases between. This CDR3 is built from 11 residues. The CDR3 region is CALVLNQPQHF. CDR3 sequence (DNA): TGTGCCTTGGTCCTGAATCAGCCCCAGCATTTT.

Worth noting for this clone: A junction boundary mismatches the germline segment, possibly from a read error. The rearrangement joins TRBV11-2 to TRBJ2-7; TRBD2 might be the D (5 bases). CDR3 size: 12 residues. Germline lookup yields CDR1 SGHAT and CDR2 FQNNGV. In nucleotides, the CDR3 is TGTGCCAGCAGCTTAGAGGGGTGGAGGCTAGACTTC. It yields the protein CASSLEGWRLDF.

Comment on this clone: At one boundary the junction diverges from the germline segment, which might be a read error. This chain joins TRBV11-2 and TRBJ2-1; tentatively, D is TRBD1 (5 bases). Germline V gene sequence: CDR1 SGHAT, CDR2 FQNNGV. The CDR3 runs 17 residues. The CDR3 DNA reads as TGTGCAAGCAGCTTCTGGAACAGGCGCATTGGCTACAATGAGCAGTTATTC. This translates into CASSFWNRRIGYNEQLF.

The sample holds a few counts of this clone. This chain uses TRBV19 with TRBJ1-2, with D perhaps TRBD1 (5 bases). V lost 8 bases, J lost 2 bases, and 15 bases lay in between. Germline values: CDR1 LNHDA, CDR2 SQIVND (reference sequence). This CDR3 spans 14 amino acids. The CDR3 loop is CASVSGNINYGYTF. CDR3 DNA sequence: TGTGCCAGTGTATCAGGGAACATAAACTATGGCTACACCTTC.

The chain joins TRBV6-2 or TRBV6-3 to TRBJ2-3; no definite D call. The CDR3 contains 12 residues. The V end lost 6 bases, the J end lost 2 bases, and 6 bases lay between the germline ends. Germline V gives CDR1 MNHEY, CDR2 SVGEGT. CDR3: CASSPYTDTQYF. CDR3 nucleotides: TGTGCCAGCAGCCCTTACACAGATACGCAGTATTTT.

In this sample, this clone is medium-sized. The chain uses TRBV5-1 and TRBJ1-1, with 8 bases that match TRBD1. CDR1 and CDR2 from the germline V gene are SGHRS and YFSETQ. This CDR3 has 14 amino acids. The V and J ends lost 5 bases and 4 bases, in that order; junction bases with no gene match: 7. This CDR3 is CASRPTGGGTEAFF. The CDR3 nucleotides read TGCGCCAGCAGACCTACAGGGGGAGGCACTGAAGCTTTCTTT.

This clone was recorded at least ten times. This chain uses TRBV20-1 with TRBJ2-5, with D tentatively TRBD1 (6 bases). This CDR3 spans 13 amino acids. V lost 6 bases to trimming and J lost 4 bases, with 15 bases between them. Germline CDR1 DFQATT, CDR2 SNEGSKA (reference sequence). This CDR3 reads CSALGAVRETQYF. The DNA for the CDR3 is TGCAGTGCCCTGGGGGCAGTTCGAGAGACCCAGTACTTC.

This clone is medium-sized (0.01 to 0.1%) within its sample. V and J are TRBV20-1 and TRBJ2-7; D may be TRBD2 (6 bases). V was trimmed by 6 bases and J by 5 bases, leaving 14 bases between them. The germline V gene encodes CDR1 DFQATT and CDR2 SNEGSKA (reference sequence). The CDR3 length is 12 residues. This CDR3 reads CSAHRGSNEQYF. In nucleotides, the CDR3 is TGCAGTGCGCACCGGGGGTCCAACGAGCAGTACTTC.

The rearrangement joins TRBV7-8 to TRBJ2-7; unclear D gene. Germline assignment: CDR1 SGHVS and CDR2 FQNEAQ. Trimming removed 5 bases at V and 2 bases at J, with 10 bases between. This CDR3 is 13 amino acids long. The CDR3 nucleotides are TGTGCCAGCAGCCCTAGTAACACCTACGAGCAGTACTTC. Translating it yields CASSPSNTYEQYF.

The chain employs TRBV30 and TRBJ2-2; D call uncertain. CDR1 is GTSNPN, CDR2 SVGIG, per germline (reference sequence). The CDR3 contains 12 residues. Trimming cost V 0 bases and J 5 bases, with 4 bases left between them. CDR3 DNA: TGTGCCTGGAGTGTACGGACCGGGGAGCTGTTTTTT. This sequence encodes CAWSVRTGELFF.

This clone is judged medium-sized. J is TRBJ1-6 and V is TRBV6-5; no clear D gene. Germline loops: CDR1 MNHEY, CDR2 SVGAGI. Trimming shortened V by 0 bases and J by 8 bases, and 11 bases separated the two germline ends. The CDR3 is 15 residues long. The CDR3 nucleotides read TGTGCCAGCAGTTACTCGACCAGCGAGTATTCACCCCTCCACTTT. This sequence encodes CASSYSTSEYSPLHF.

The J gene is TRBJ1-2, the V gene TRBV12-3 or TRBV12-4; D not certain. Between the trimmed V and J ends, which lost 5 bases and 7 bases, there was a span of 14 bases. The CDR3 has 13 amino acids. The CDR3 reads CASSRGPGAGYTF. The CDR3 DNA reads TGTGCCAGCAGTCGAGGGCCGGGAGCTGGCTACACCTTC.

The chain carries TRBV18 and TRBJ2-5; D gene ambiguous. V dropped 6 bases and J dropped 5 bases, with 13 bases sitting between them. Per the germline V gene, CDR1 is KGHSH and CDR2 is LQKENI. The CDR3 consists of 13 residues. CDR3 DNA sequence: TGTGCCAGCTCGACTCAATCAAGCGAGACCCAGTACTTC. Residues: CASSTQSSETQYF.

Written as DNA, the CDR3 is TGTGCCAGCAGCTACAACAGGGGAAAGCAAGAGACCCAGTACTTC. Translation: CASSYNRGKQETQYF. This sequence joins TRBV7-6 and TRBJ2-5, with 7 bases lining up with TRBD1. The CDR3 has 15 amino acids. Trimming cost V 4 bases and J 2 bases; bases outside gene matches: 7. Germline V lookup: CDR1 SGHVS, CDR2 FNYEAQ.

By sample fraction, this clone is medium-sized. This rearrangement joins TRBV24-1 to TRBJ2-3; maybe TRBD1 (6 bases). CDR3 length equals 15 residues. Germline assignment: CDR1 KGHDR and CDR2 SFDVKD. The V end lost 0 bases, the J end lost 5 bases, and 11 bases lay between the germline ends. Here the CDR3 reads CATSDLKDSGDTQYF. DNA of the CDR3: TGTGCCACCAGTGATTTGAAGGACAGCGGAGATACGCAGTATTTT.

The chain employs TRBV6-5 and TRBJ1-6, with D unclear. Germline CDR1 is MNHEY and CDR2 is SVGAGI. Trimming took 4 bases from V and 9 from J, leaving 13 bases between them. The CDR3 is made up of 14 amino acids. The CDR3 DNA sequence: TGTGCCAGCAGTTTGACTTTGCCAGCTTCACCCCTCCACTTT. Residues: CASSLTLPASPLHF.

This clone has just a few counts. This rearrangement joins TRBV6-4 to TRBJ2-3; 10 bases are shared with TRBD2. Germline CDR1 and CDR2: MRHNA and SNTAGT. The CDR3 length is 14 residues. V lost 2 bases to trimming and J lost 4 bases; unmatched junction nucleotides: 0. The CDR3 here is CASSDTSGADTQYF. CDR3 coding DNA: TGTGCCAGCAGTGACACTAGCGGGGCAGATACGCAGTATTTT.

By share, this clone counts as medium-sized. The chain joins TRBV6-1 to TRBJ2-3, with 7 bases that match TRBD2. The trim removed 8 bases at V and 0 bases at J, leaving 17 bases unmatched. Germline loops: CDR1 MNHNS, CDR2 SASEGT. The CDR3 sequence is 18 residues long. The CDR3 sequence is CASRDRVTSATSTDTQYF. CDR3 DNA: TGTGCCAGCCGAGACCGGGTCACTAGCGCCACTAGCACAGATACGCAGTATTTT.